The present T cell receptor beta chain was sequenced within a study of CD8 T cells in ankylosing spondylitis. General observations from the study: A motif of 7 to 9 highly homologous TCR beta variants was seen as apparently characteristic of ankylosing spondylitis blood. CD8+ by phenotype, disease-linked clones were relatively rare in peripheral blood.

This CDR3 contains 18 residues. Molecular-barcoded quantitative 5'-RACE produced these TCR beta libraries. TCRdb ran MiXCR on the 5' RACE reads and lists one entry per CDR3 protein. The sample holds 700,000 or so distinct CDR3 sequences, about 20% seen once. About this clonotype: Its target is not known. One end of the junction does not line up with germline, which may come from a read error.

This clonotype was sampled from a male donor with ankylosing spondylitis. This chain joins TRBV12-3 or TRBV12-4 and TRBJ1-6, with 11 bases lining up with TRBD1. The sample was blood, either unsorted or a sorted T cell fraction (not recorded which). The CDR3 nucleotides are TGTACCAGCAGTTCAACAGGACAGGGGGCTGTCGGTAATTCACCCCTCCACTTT. Protein product: CTSSSTGQGAVGNSPLHF.